Described below is a single T cell receptor beta chain sequence and its context. Only in-frame clones appear in the TCRdb table, and some are missing; sequencing was by immunoSEQ multiplex PCR. This sample has roughly 260,000 clones, with roughly 87% found just once. Participants were aged about 18 to 89 years from 20 to 30 US areas. The source of the sample is a study of blood T cell repertoires in COVID-19. The CDR3 spans 15 residues. Germline V gene data show CDR1 as MNHEY and CDR2 as SVGAGI. V lost 6 bases, J lost 3 bases, and 11 bases stayed unmatched. This TCR derives from a woman in her 30s with acute COVID-19. The chain uses TRBV6-5 and TRBJ2-7, with 7 bases aligning to TRBD1. The specimen sequenced was PBMCs or T cells enriched from blood (not recorded which). The CDR3 nucleotides are TGTGCCAGCAGCCCACAAGGACAGGCCTACTACGAGCAGTACTTC. Translation: CASSPQGQAYYEQYF.